This TCR beta chain derives from a study of blood T cell repertoires in COVID-19. Background on the study: Material from acute and convalescent COVID-19 was sourced from the United States, Italy and Spain.

Study processing details: Counts of nucleated cells, estimated from reference gene primer amplification, were obtained. The protocol was immunoSEQ multiplex PCR, while the TCRdb copy is restricted to in-frame clones and leaves out a portion. That table furnishes V, J and clone size, whereas the DNA furnished D and trimming. The table records more than 450,000 clones, 87% of them present only once. With 4 bases clipped from V and 7 bases from J, the junction kept 14 bases outside the gene matches. The germline V gene encodes CDR1 MNHEY and CDR2 SVGAGI. CDR3 length: 16 amino acids. Participants were aged about 18 to 100 years, lived in under 30 US areas, and enrolled virtually. Participants had their cohort set by participant-reported clinical history. This clone was observed a single time.

Sequencing was done on a sample of PBMCs or T cells enriched from blood (not recorded which). This receptor was identified in a woman younger than 30 who had recovered from COVID-19. The gene calls are TRBV6-5 and TRBJ2-7, with TRBD1 identical over 9 bases. In nucleotides, the CDR3 is TGTGCCAGCAGTTCGTGGACAGGGGCTCTAGTGATAGAGCAGTACTTC. This codes for CASSSWTGALVIEQYF.